The 23 T cell receptor beta chains below come from one sample, sequenced in a study of graft-versus-host responses after intestinal transplantation. The assay was immunoSEQ multiplex PCR, and TCRdb's table has in-frame clones only and misses some. The data show tens of thousands of clones, with roughly nine tenths seen just once and just under 2.5% held by the top ten. These receptors' targets are unknown. This material consisted of unstimulated CD8+ T cells sorted from spleen or lymph node cells, taken before intestinal transplant. These receptors originate from a human donor who received an intestinal transplant.

This clone was detected once. The chain recombines TRBV6-5 with TRBJ2-6; no clear D. Germline V gene sequence: CDR1 MNHEY, CDR2 SVGAGI. Trimming removed 7 bases from V and 4 bases from J, with 11 bases in between. There are 14 residues in the CDR3. The CDR3 loop is CASIARSGANVLTF. The CDR3 DNA reads TGTGCCAGCATCGCCCGGTCCGGGGCCAACGTCCTGACTTTC.

This clone was counted a few times. V gene TRBV6-1 combines with J gene TRBJ2-1; TRBD2 matches 7 bases. The germline gives CDR1 MNHNS, CDR2 SASEGT. Germline trimming cut 1 base from V and 8 bases from J; bases unmatched to any gene: 11. This CDR3 region has 16 residues. The CDR3 here is CASSEEYGGGPDEQFF. The DNA for the CDR3 is TGTGCCAGCAGTGAAGAGTATGGGGGAGGGCCCGATGAGCAGTTCTTC.

The chain uses TRBV30 and TRBJ1-4; TRBD1 matches at 8 bases. The CDR3 is 13 amino acids. Germline lookup yields CDR1 GTSNPN and CDR2 SVGIG (reference sequence). The trim removed 0 bases at V and 14 bases at J, leaving 8 bases unmatched. The CDR3 DNA sequence: TGTGCCTGGAGTGTATGGCAGGGGGCGCTCCTGTTTTTT. Translated, it gives CAWSVWQGALLFF. The whole variable domain, filled in from reference TRBV30 and TRBJ1-4, reads SQTIHQWPATLVQPVGSPLSLECTVEGTSNPNLYWYRQAAGRGLQLLFYSVGIGQISSEVPQNLSASRPQDRQFILSSKKLLLSDSGFYLCAWSVWQGALLFFGSGTQLSVL.

This sequence joins TRBV6-1 and TRBJ2-1, with D maybe TRBD2 (6 bases). The germline V gene has CDR1 MNHNS and CDR2 SASEGT. This CDR3 is 14 amino acids long. Deletions cut 8 bases from V and 0 bases from J, with 11 bases between. The CDR3 here is CASHRDFSYNEQFF. The CDR3 nucleotides are TGTGCCAGCCACCGGGACTTCTCCTACAATGAGCAGTTCTTC.

In this sample, this clone turned up once. The J gene is TRBJ2-7, the V gene TRBV19, with D perhaps matching TRBD2 (6 bases). The length of the CDR3 is 15 residues. Per germline, CDR1 LNHDA and CDR2 SQIVND (reference sequence). With 4 bases removed from V and 2 bases from J, the gap between germline ends came to 15 bases. The CDR3 region is CASSRSGSGPYEQYF. The CDR3 bases are TGTGCCAGTAGTAGGAGCGGGTCAGGTCCCTACGAGCAGTACTTC.

The chain combines TRBV4-1 with TRBJ1-4; no firm D call. The germline V gene has CDR1 MGHRA and CDR2 YSYEKL. CDR3 size: 15 residues. Trimming stripped 0 bases from V and 3 bases from J, with 8 bases between. The CDR3: CASSQEDLANEKLFF. CDR3 sequence (DNA): TGCGCCAGCAGCCAAGAAGATTTAGCTAATGAAAAACTGTTTTTT.

This sequence joins TRBV28 and TRBJ1-2, with TRBD1 as a possible D gene (5 bases). Germline CDR1 MDHEN, CDR2 SYDVKM. Trimming stripped 8 bases from V and 3 bases from J, with 10 bases between. CDR3 size: 12 residues. The CDR3 region has the DNA TGTGCCAGCGACGACAGAGACTATGGCTACACCTTC. Translation gives CASDDRDYGYTF.

This clone has only one observation. This chain connects TRBV28 to TRBJ2-2; TRBD2 aligns across 7 bases. This CDR3 region has 14 residues. Trimming at V came to 3 bases and at J to 5 bases, leaving 3 bases not matched to a gene. The germline gives CDR1 MDHEN, CDR2 SYDVKM. The CDR3 region has the DNA TGTGCCAGCAGTTTTAGGGGAGGGACCGGGGAGCTGTTTTTT. Its translation: CASSFRGGTGELFF.

The chain combines TRBV28 with TRBJ2-3; 12 bases line up with TRBD2. There are 15 residues in the CDR3. The V gene's germline CDR1 is MDHEN and CDR2 SYDVKM. V lost 5 bases to trimming and J lost 7 bases; unmatched junction nucleotides: 7. The CDR3 sequence is CASSRLAGEVNTQYF. The CDR3 bases are TGTGCCAGCAGTCGACTAGCGGGAGAGGTAAATACGCAGTATTTT.

This chain joins TRBV28 and TRBJ2-1; D possibly corresponds to TRBD2 (6 bases). V was clipped by 3 bases and J by 9 bases, with 15 bases between them. CDR3 length equals 14 residues. CDR1 and CDR2 (germline): MDHEN, SYDVKM. For the CDR3, the DNA is TGTGCCAGCAGTTTTCGGGGGACCGCGGGTGAGCAGTTCTTC. Translation: CASSFRGTAGEQFF.

The chain couples TRBV7-9 to TRBJ2-1; a possible D gene is TRBD2 (6 bases). The germline V gene has CDR1 SEHNR and CDR2 FQNEAQ (reference sequence). This CDR3 spans 16 amino acids. V was pared by 6 bases and J by 4 bases, with 19 bases between. The CDR3 DNA sequence: TGTGCCAGCAGTATAGTGGAGGGAATCCCTTACAATGAGCAGTTCTTC. Translating gives CASSIVEGIPYNEQFF.

This clone was counted once. The chain joins TRBV6-1 to TRBJ2-5; the D gene is possibly TRBD2 (5 bases). The CDR3 sequence is 15 residues long. The V gene's germline CDR1 is MNHNS and CDR2 SASEGT. Trimming took 2 bases from V and 1 from J, leaving 11 bases between them. The DNA for the CDR3 is TGTGCCAGCAGTGAATTCGTAGAGGGCCAAGAGACCCAGTACTTC. It specifies CASSEFVEGQETQYF.

J is TRBJ2-6 and V is TRBV27, with 8 bases that match TRBD2. The J segment lost 2 bases and the V segment lost 6 bases, leaving 15 bases of the junction unmatched. CDR1 is MNHEY and CDR2 is SMNVEV in the germline V gene (reference sequence). There are 19 residues in the CDR3. CDR3 DNA sequence: TGTGCCAGCAGCCCTAGGTCAGCGGGAGTTTATCCTGGGGCCAACGTCCTGACTTTC. It encodes CASSPRSAGVYPGANVLTF.

This sequence joins TRBV5-6 and TRBJ2-3, with a possible D match to TRBD1 (6 bases). V was cut by 0 bases and J by 1 base, with 12 bases left in between. This CDR3 region has 16 residues. The germline gives CDR1 SGHDT, CDR2 YYEEEE. CDR3 residues: CASSLGAGVRTDTQYF. CDR3 nucleotides: TGTGCCAGCAGCTTGGGTGCAGGGGTCCGCACAGATACGCAGTATTTT.

The V gene is TRBV2, the J gene TRBJ2-7; 9 positions agree with TRBD2. Germline assignment: CDR1 SNHLY and CDR2 FYNNEI. Losses at the gene ends were 3 bases for V and 5 bases for J; bases not matched to a gene: 5. The CDR3 runs 14 residues. The chain's CDR3 is CASSEGSGSHEQYF. The CDR3 DNA sequence: TGTGCCAGCAGTGAGGGTAGCGGGAGCCACGAGCAGTACTTC.

J is TRBJ2-5 and V is TRBV29-1; D is unclear. Germline assignment: CDR1 SQVTM and CDR2 ANQGSEA. V gave up 7 bases and J gave up 1 base, with 7 bases separating them. The CDR3 runs 11 residues. CDR3 protein: CSGSLQETQYF. DNA for the CDR3: TGCAGCGGTAGCCTCCAAGAGACCCAGTACTTC.

The chain has TRBV4-2 and TRBJ2-1, with TRBD2 identical over 12 bases. Germline V gives CDR1 LGHNA, CDR2 YNFKEQ. CDR3 size: 15 residues. Losses at the gene ends were 3 bases for V and 8 bases for J; bases not matched to a gene: 5. For the CDR3, the DNA is TGTGCCAGCAGCCACGGACTAGCGGGGATACATGAGCAGTTCTTC. Translating it yields CASSHGLAGIHEQFF.

The chain links TRBV15 to TRBJ2-7; 7 nucleotides line up with TRBD2. The CDR3 contains 15 residues. J lost 0 bases, V lost 1 base, and 3 bases had no gene match. Germline V gene sequence: CDR1 LNHNV, CDR2 YYDKDF (reference sequence). The CDR3 here is CATSRGGGGSYEQYF. Here the CDR3 DNA reads TGTGCCACCAGCAGAGGAGGCGGGGGCTCCTACGAGCAGTACTTC.

The chain has TRBV27 and TRBJ2-7, with TRBD1 matching 9 bases. V lost 5 bases, J lost 4 bases, and 12 bases stayed unmatched. This CDR3 has 16 amino acids. CDR1 MNHEY and CDR2 SMNVEV come from the germline V gene (reference sequence). This chain's CDR3 is CASSLTGQGMGYEQYF. Here the CDR3 DNA reads TGTGCCAGCAGTCTTACCGGACAGGGGATGGGATACGAGCAGTACTTC.

The chain has TRBV13 and TRBJ2-2; 7 bases are shared with TRBD2. J lost 4 bases, V lost 3 bases, and 8 bases had no gene match. This CDR3 comprises 16 residues. Germline CDR1 is PRHDT and CDR2 is FYEKMQ (reference sequence). In nucleotides, the CDR3 is TGTGCCAGCAGCTTGGTCCGGGGACTACCCACCGGGGAGCTGTTTTTT. Amino acid sequence: CASSLVRGLPTGELFF.

V usage is TRBV21-1 and J usage is TRBJ2-7; no DNA check was done on the table's D call, TRBD1. TRBV21-1 is deemed a pseudogene. The CDR3 extends over 16 amino acids. The CDR3, as DNA: TGTGCCAGCAGCAAAGAGTTTGGACAGAGCTCCTACGAGCAGTACTTC. As protein: CASSKEFGQSSYEQYF.

The chain recombines TRBV19 with TRBJ2-1, with D tentatively TRBD1 (5 bases). The germline V and J ends were trimmed by 3 bases and 9 bases, with 6 bases remaining between them. CDR1 is LNHDA, CDR2 SQIVND, per germline (reference sequence). CDR3 size: 11 residues. CDR3 coding DNA: TGTGCCAGTAGTATTAGGGGTGAGCAGTTCTTC. It encodes CASSIRGEQFF.

The chain uses TRBV28 and TRBJ1-5; possible D gene TRBD1, 5 bases. This CDR3 is 14 amino acids long. Between the trimmed V and J ends, which lost 6 bases and 7 bases, there was a span of 16 bases. Per the germline V gene, CDR1 is MDHEN and CDR2 is SYDVKM. The CDR3 nucleotides are TGTGCCAGCAGCCCCTCAGGGACTGGCCAGCCCCAGCATTTT. This encodes CASSPSGTGQPQHF. The variable domain in full, with the rest retrieved from reference TRBV28 and TRBJ1-5, is DVKVTQSSRYLVKRTGEKVFLECVQDMDHENMFWYRQDPGLGLRLIYFSYDVKMKEKGDIPEGYSVSREKKERFSLILESASTNQTSMYLCASSPSGTGQPQHFGDGTRLSIL.